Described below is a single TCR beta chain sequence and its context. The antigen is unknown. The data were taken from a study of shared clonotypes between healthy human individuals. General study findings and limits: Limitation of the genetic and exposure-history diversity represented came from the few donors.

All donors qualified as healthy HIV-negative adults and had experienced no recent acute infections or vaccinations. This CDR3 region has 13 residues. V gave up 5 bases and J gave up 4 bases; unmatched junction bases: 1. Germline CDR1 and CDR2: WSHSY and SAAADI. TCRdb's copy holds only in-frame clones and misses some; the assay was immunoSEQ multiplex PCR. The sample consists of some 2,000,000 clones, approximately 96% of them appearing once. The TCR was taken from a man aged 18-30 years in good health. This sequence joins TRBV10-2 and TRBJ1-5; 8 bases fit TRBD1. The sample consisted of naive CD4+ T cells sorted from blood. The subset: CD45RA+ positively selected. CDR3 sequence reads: CASSWTGNQPQHF. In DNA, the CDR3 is TGCGCCAGCAGTTGGACAGGGAATCAGCCCCAGCATTTT.